Listed below are T cell receptor beta chains from one sample, sequenced in a study of T-cell memory formation after mild COVID-19. TCRdb re-called the 5' RACE reads through MiXCR, storing one row per CDR3 protein. In the table there are roughly 560,000 distinct CDR3 sequences, about a fifth of which are singletons. Sequencing was done on a sample of PBMCs or a T cell subset sorted from them (not recorded which). The receptors stem from an adult woman who had mild COVID-19 (a few samples of this study predate the infection). Cell type and time point are not known. Each CDR3 is given with its conserved first and last residue. The D gene is left open where the match is weak. Clone sizes are given selectively: once, few, many, or a class where the clone is expanded.

D gene	J gene	clone size	V gene	CDR3 protein	CDR3 DNA
TRBD1	TRBJ2-4	-	TRBV6-6	CASSLRTGGGLAKNIQYF	TGTGCCAGCAGTTTGAGGACAGGGGGCGGATTAGCCAAAAACATTCAGTACTTC
TRBD2	TRBJ2-7	many	TRBV7-2	CASSVGGATTEQYF	TGTGCCAGCAGCGTCGGGGGGGCAACTACCGAGCAGTACTTC
-	TRBJ2-3	few	TRBV6-1	CASSGLSSVSSTDTQYF	TGTGCCAGCAGTGGCCTATCTAGCGTCTCTAGCACAGATACGCAGTATTTT
-	TRBJ2-2	many	TRBV4-3	CASSQGRDFNTGELFF	TGCGCCAGCAGCCAAGGACGGGACTTCAACACCGGGGAGCTGTTTTTT
-	TRBJ2-6	few	TRBV6-5	CASRPFSGANVLTF	TGTGCCAGCCGCCCGTTCTCTGGGGCCAACGTCCTGACTTTC
-	TRBJ2-5	-	TRBV6-1	CASSRDAWETQYF	TGTGCCAGCAGCCGGGACGCTTGGGAGACCCAGTACTTC
TRBD1	TRBJ2-7	once	TRBV19	CASSIKGTADYEQYF	TGTGCCAGTAGTATAAAAGGGACAGCGGACTACGAGCAGTACTTC
TRBD2	TRBJ2-1	-	TRBV7-2	CASSLGGRVSYNEQFF	TGTGCCAGCAGCTTAGGCGGGAGGGTTTCGTACAATGAGCAGTTCTTC
-	TRBJ1-4	-	TRBV19	CASSARRTVNEKLFF	TGTGCCAGTAGTGCAAGGCGAACGGTTAATGAAAAACTGTTTTTT
-	TRBJ1-2	-	TRBV12-3/TRBV12-4	CASSRLETLGYTF	TGTGCCAGCAGTAGACTAGAAACTCTTGGCTACACCTTC
TRBD2	TRBJ2-1	-	TRBV24-1	CATSDPPRGSYNEQFF	TGTGCCACCAGTGATCCCCCCCGCGGGAGTTACAATGAGCAGTTCTTC
TRBD1	TRBJ1-5	-	TRBV15	CATSRGQGSGKPQHF	TGTGCCACCAGCAGAGGACAGGGGAGTGGTAAGCCCCAGCATTTT
-	TRBJ2-7	few	TRBV7-9	CASSHLSWLDYSYEQYF	TGTGCCAGCAGTCACTTAAGTTGGCTCGACTACTCCTACGAGCAGTACTTC
TRBD2	TRBJ2-7	-	TRBV27	CASSLSGGGRGLAHEQYF	TGTGCCAGCAGTTTATCCGGCGGGGGAAGGGGACTAGCTCACGAGCAGTACTTC
TRBD1	TRBJ1-2	-	TRBV6-5	CASSWGTDYYGYTF	TGTGCCAGCAGTTGGGGGACAGATTACTATGGCTACACCTTC